This T cell receptor (beta chain) was observed in a study of CD8+CD57+ T cells in acquired aplastic anemia. The CDR3 consists of 13 residues. Looked up from germline, CDR1 is WSHSY and CDR2 is SAAADI. The ends were cut back, 5 bases at V and 4 bases at J, with 12 bases in the middle. CDR3 and TCR beta VDJ profiling relied on genomic DNA as the template. TCRdb re-called the reads through MiXCR, storing one row per CDR3 protein. The data show 170,000 or so distinct CDR3 sequences, 50% to 65% seen once. It was patients with CD8+CD57+ cell expansion by flow cytometry who were chosen for sequencing. The rearrangement links TRBV10-2 to TRBJ2-7; D is undetermined. Sequenced: sorted CD4+, CD8+, or CD8+CD57+ T cells (not recorded which) from PBMCs. This TCR came from a human donor with aplastic anemia. In nucleotides, the CDR3 is TGCGCCAGCAGTAGGCAGAGCTTATACGAGCAGTACTTC. Translation: CASSRQSLYEQYF.